The clone carrying this T cell receptor beta chain appeared many times. Antigen unknown. The entry originates in a study of Graves' ophthalmopathy and Graves' hyperthyroidism. General observations from the study: In blood appeared most of the expanded thyroid clonotypes whose frequency exceeded 0.001. With 70.59% sensitivity and 72% to 85% specificity, the model predicted ophthalmopathy progression.

CDR3 length: 16 residues. The J segment lost 0 bases and the V segment lost 2 bases, leaving 3 bases of the junction unmatched. Germline-derived CDR1 and CDR2 are SGHRS and YFSETQ. Amplified material comprised TCR beta CDR3 regions derived from RNA transcripts. A first-round RT-PCR used HTBI primers, followed by a second-round multiplex PCR. MiXCR was run by TCRdb on the multiplex PCR reads, yielding one entry per CDR3 protein. The profile shows hundreds of thousands of distinct CDR3 sequences, 35% to 45% of them singletons. The PBMCs originated from around 11 ml of fresh peripheral blood. The chain has TRBV5-1 and TRBJ2-7, with 12 bases that match TRBD1. This sequence originates from an adult man with Graves' ophthalmopathy. Sequencing was done on a sample of peripheral blood. The chain's CDR3 is CASSFPGQGASYEQYF. CDR3 DNA: TGCGCCAGCAGCTTCCCGGGACAGGGGGCCTCCTACGAGCAGTACTTC.